These 9 T cell receptor beta chains were sequenced from one sample in a study of T cell repertoires in cytomegalovirus infection. TCRdb reprocessed the reads with MiXCR, giving one entry per CDR3 protein. This sample has 150,000 to 200,000 distinct CDR3 sequences; about 20% occur once, and the top ten carry 2.9%. Input material: PBMCs. These receptors came from a human donor in good health (CMV status not recorded). Some clones in this sample may be carry-over from other donors' samples.

This clonotype has at least ten counts. The chain recombines TRBV7-2 with TRBJ2-7; tentative D call: TRBD2 (5 bases). There are 15 residues in the CDR3. Germline values: CDR1 SGHTA, CDR2 FQGNSA. Trimming pared 2 bases from V and 5 bases from J, leaving 16 bases between. The CDR3, as DNA: TGTGCCAGCAGCTTAAGTCGCTCGGGGATCGACGAGCAGTACTTC. It is translated as CASSLSRSGIDEQYF.

At least ten counts were recorded for this clonotype. The chain joins TRBV7-2 to TRBJ1-2; D possibly corresponds to TRBD1 (5 bases). The CDR3 has 16 amino acids. Germline V CDR1 and CDR2: SGHTA, FQGNSA. Between the trimmed V and J ends, which lost 1 base and 5 bases, there was a span of 17 bases. For the CDR3, the DNA is TGTGCCAGCAGCTTAGTTGGGGGTCTAACGGAGTATGGCTACACCTTC. Amino acid sequence: CASSLVGGLTEYGYTF.

V and J are TRBV29-1 and TRBJ2-7; 12 bases are shared with TRBD1. Trimming took 6 bases from V and 7 from J; bases not matched to a gene: 13. The CDR3 is 15 amino acids. The germline CDR1 and CDR2 sequences are SQVTM and ANQGSEA. The CDR3 DNA reads as TGCAGCGTCCGAGGGGGGACAGGGGGCTGGGCTGAGCAGTACTTC. This encodes CSVRGGTGGWAEQYF.

Details on this clonotype: A much larger clone sits a single nucleotide away, making a read error possible. The V gene is TRBV25-1, the J gene TRBJ2-6, with 7 bases aligning to TRBD1. Germline CDR1 is MGHDK and CDR2 is SYGVNS. After removal of 6 bases from V and 8 bases from J, the junction contained 10 bases not matched to a gene. This CDR3 has 15 amino acids. The CDR3, as DNA: TGTGCCAGCAGCCGACAGGGATCAGGGACCAACGTCCTGACTTTC. Translation gives CASSRQGSGTNVLTF.

This clonotype was seen a few times. This chain links TRBV24-1 with TRBJ1-1; TRBD1 matches at 7 bases. The germline V gene has CDR1 KGHDR and CDR2 SFDVKD. The CDR3 totals 13 residues. Unmatched junction bases numbered 7, after V lost 5 bases and J lost 8 bases. The CDR3 DNA reads as TGTGCCACCAGTGCCCTAGGACAGGCCGAAGCTTTCTTT. This encodes CATSALGQAEAFF.

This rearrangement joins TRBV19 to TRBJ2-7; 8 positions agree with TRBD2. Trimming cost V 5 bases and J 5 bases; bases outside gene matches: 8. The CDR3 has 14 amino acids. In germline, CDR1 is LNHDA, CDR2 SQIVND (reference sequence). CDR3 DNA sequence: TGTGCCAGTAGTTTCGGACTAGCCGTTAACGAGCAGTACTTC. Its translation is CASSFGLAVNEQYF.

This clonotype was observed a few times. The chain combines TRBV24-1 with TRBJ2-1, with TRBD1 matching 9 bases. J lost 6 bases, V lost 6 bases, and 2 bases had no gene match. CDR3 length: 13 amino acids. CDR1 is KGHDR, CDR2 SFDVKD, per germline. CDR3 loop: CATSRDRVNEQFF. Here the CDR3 DNA reads TGTGCCACCAGTCGGGACAGGGTCAATGAGCAGTTCTTC.

The chain joins TRBV20-1 to TRBJ2-2; 8 nucleotides line up with TRBD2. CDR3 length equals 13 residues. The V gene end was trimmed by 3 bases and the J gene end by 5 bases; junction bases not matched to a gene: 2. CDR1 and CDR2 (germline): DFQATT, SNEGSKA (reference sequence). Here the CDR3 reads CSARSGGTGELFF. CDR3 in DNA: TGCAGTGCTAGGAGCGGGGGAACCGGGGAGCTGTTTTTT.

This chain joins TRBV2 and TRBJ1-6; maybe TRBD1 (5 bases). The CDR3 contains 15 residues. Germline V gene data show CDR1 as SNHLY and CDR2 as FYNNEI. V shed 2 bases and J shed 11 bases, with 16 bases lying between them. The CDR3 spells CASSETAGQGTPLHF. CDR3 sequence (DNA): TGTGCCAGCAGTGAAACGGCAGGCCAGGGCACACCCCTCCACTTT.